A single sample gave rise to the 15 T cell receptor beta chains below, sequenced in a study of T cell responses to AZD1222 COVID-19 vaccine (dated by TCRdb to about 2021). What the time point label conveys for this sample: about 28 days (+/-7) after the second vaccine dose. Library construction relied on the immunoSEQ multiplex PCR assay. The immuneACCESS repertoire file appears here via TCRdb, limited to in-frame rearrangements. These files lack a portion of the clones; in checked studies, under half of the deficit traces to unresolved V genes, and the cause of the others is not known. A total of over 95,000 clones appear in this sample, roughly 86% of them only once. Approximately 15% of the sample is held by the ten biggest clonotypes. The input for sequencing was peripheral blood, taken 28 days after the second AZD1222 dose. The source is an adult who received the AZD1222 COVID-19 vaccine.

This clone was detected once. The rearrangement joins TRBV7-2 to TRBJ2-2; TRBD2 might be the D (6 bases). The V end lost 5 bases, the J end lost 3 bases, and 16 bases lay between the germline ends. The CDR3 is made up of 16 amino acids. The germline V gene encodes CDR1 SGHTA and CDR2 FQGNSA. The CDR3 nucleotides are TGTGCCAGCAGCCCTAATAGCGGATTCTACACCGGGGAGCTGTTTTTT. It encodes CASSPNSGFYTGELFF.

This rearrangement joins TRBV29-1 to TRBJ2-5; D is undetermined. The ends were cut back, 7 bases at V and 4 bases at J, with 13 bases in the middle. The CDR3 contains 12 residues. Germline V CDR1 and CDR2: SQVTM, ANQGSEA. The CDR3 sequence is CSGGQTLETQYF. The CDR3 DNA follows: TGCAGCGGAGGCCAGACATTAGAGACCCAGTACTTC.

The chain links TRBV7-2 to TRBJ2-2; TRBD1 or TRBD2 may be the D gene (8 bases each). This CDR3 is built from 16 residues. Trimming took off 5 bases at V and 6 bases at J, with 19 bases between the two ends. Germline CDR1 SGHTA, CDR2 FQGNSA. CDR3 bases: TGTGCCAGCAGCCCCCGGGGGGGACAGGACCCCGGGGAGCTGTTTTTT. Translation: CASSPRGGQDPGELFF.

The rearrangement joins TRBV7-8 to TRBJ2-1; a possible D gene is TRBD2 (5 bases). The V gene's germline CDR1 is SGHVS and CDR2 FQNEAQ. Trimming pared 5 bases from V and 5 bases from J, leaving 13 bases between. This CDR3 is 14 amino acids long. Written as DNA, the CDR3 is TGTGCCAGCAGCCTGAGGACGGGGAACAATGAGCAGTTCTTC. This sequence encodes CASSLRTGNNEQFF.

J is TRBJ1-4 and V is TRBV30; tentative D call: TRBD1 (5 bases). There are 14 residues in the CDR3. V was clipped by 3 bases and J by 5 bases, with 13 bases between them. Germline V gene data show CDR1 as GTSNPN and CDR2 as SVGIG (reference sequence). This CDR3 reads CAWSAGSVNEKLFF. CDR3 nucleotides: TGTGCCTGGAGCGCAGGGAGTGTAAATGAAAAACTGTTTTTT. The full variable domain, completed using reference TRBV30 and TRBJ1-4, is SQTIHQWPATLVQPVGSPLSLECTVEGTSNPNLYWYRQAAGRGLQLLFYSVGIGQISSEVPQNLSASRPQDRQFILSSKKLLLSDSGFYLCAWSAGSVNEKLFFGSGTQLSVL.

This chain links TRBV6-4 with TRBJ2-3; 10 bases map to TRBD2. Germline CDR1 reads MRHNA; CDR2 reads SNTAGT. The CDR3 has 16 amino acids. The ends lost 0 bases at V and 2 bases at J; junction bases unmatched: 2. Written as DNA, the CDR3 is TGTGCCAGCAGTGACTCGCTAGCGGGAGACACAGATACGCAGTATTTT. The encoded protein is CASSDSLAGDTDTQYF.

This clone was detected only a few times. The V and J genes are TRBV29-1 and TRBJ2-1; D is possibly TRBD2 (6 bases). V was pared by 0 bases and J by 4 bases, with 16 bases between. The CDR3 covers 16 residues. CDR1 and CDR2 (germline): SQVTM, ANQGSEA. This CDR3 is CSVEDLARSSYNEQFF. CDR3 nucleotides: TGCAGCGTTGAAGATCTAGCGCGGAGCTCGTACAATGAGCAGTTCTTC.

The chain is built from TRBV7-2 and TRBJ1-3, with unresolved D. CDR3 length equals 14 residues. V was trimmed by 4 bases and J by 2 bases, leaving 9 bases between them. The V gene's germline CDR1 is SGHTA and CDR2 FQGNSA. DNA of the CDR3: TGTGCCAGCAGCTCACAAACAGCTGGAAACACCATATATTTT. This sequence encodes CASSSQTAGNTIYF.

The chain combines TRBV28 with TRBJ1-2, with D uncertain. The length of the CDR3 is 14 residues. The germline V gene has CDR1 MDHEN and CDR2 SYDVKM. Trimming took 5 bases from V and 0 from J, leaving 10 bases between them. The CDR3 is CASSPDLANYGYTF. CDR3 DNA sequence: TGTGCCAGCAGTCCGGATCTCGCTAACTATGGCTACACCTTC.

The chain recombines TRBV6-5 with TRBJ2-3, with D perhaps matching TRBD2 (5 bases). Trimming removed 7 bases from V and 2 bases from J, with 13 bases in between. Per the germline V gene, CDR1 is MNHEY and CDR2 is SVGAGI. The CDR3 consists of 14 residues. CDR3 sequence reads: CASMRISDTDTQYF. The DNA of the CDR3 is TGTGCCAGCATGAGGATTAGCGACACAGATACGCAGTATTTT.

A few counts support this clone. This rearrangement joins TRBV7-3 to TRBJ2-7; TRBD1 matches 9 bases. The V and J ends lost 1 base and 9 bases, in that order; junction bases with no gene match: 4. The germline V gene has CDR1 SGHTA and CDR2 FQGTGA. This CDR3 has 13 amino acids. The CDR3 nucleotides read TGTGCCAGCAGCTTAAGGGACAGGGATACGCAGTACTTC. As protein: CASSLRDRDTQYF.

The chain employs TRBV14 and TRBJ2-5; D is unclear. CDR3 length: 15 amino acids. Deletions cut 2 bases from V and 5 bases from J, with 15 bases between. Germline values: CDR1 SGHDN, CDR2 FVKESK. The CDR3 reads CASSQLLGIGETQYF. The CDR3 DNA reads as TGTGCCAGCAGCCAACTTCTGGGGATAGGGGAGACCCAGTACTTC.

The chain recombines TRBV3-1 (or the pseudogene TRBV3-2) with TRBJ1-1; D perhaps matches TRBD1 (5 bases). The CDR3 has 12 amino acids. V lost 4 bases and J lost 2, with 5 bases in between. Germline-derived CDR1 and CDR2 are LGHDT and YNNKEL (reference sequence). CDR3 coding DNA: TGTGCCAGCAGCCGGGACAACACTGAAGCTTTCTTT. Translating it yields CASSRDNTEAFF.

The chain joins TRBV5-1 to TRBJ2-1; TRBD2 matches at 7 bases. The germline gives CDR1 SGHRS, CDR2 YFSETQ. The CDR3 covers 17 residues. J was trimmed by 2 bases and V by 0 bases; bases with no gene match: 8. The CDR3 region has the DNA TGCGCCAGCAGCTTGGTCACCGGGACTATGACCTACAATGAGCAGTTCTTC. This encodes CASSLVTGTMTYNEQFF.

In DNA, the CDR3 is TGTGCCAGCAGCCCACGTCAGGGGGGGGTTGAAAAACTGTTTTTT. Protein product: CASSPRQGGVEKLFF. The rearrangement joins TRBV7-9 to TRBJ1-4; 7 bases are a match to TRBD1. Germline V gene sequence: CDR1 SEHNR, CDR2 FQNEAQ (reference sequence). V dropped 5 bases and J dropped 7; count of bases not matched to a gene: 10. The CDR3 totals 15 residues.